The 22 T cell receptor beta chains listed next were all sequenced from one sample in a study of T cell repertoires in cytomegalovirus infection. One entry per CDR3 protein, called by TCRdb with MiXCR from the reads. The sample consists of 740,000 or so distinct CDR3 sequences, 35% to 45% of them appearing once. What was sequenced was PBMCs. These receptors were obtained from a human donor in good health (CMV status not recorded). Some clones in this sample may be carry-over from other donors' samples.

This clonotype was seen a handful of times. This sequence joins TRBV7-2 and TRBJ2-7, with 7 bases lining up with TRBD1. V was clipped by 6 bases and J by 0 bases; unmatched bases: 5. The CDR3 totals 14 residues. Germline V CDR1 and CDR2: SGHTA, FQGNSA. As DNA, the CDR3 is TGTGCCAGCAGGCCGGGACAGTTCTCCTACGAGCAGTACTTC. Protein product: CASRPGQFSYEQYF.

The V and J genes are TRBV2 and TRBJ2-7; 7 bases fit TRBD1. V gave up 6 bases and J gave up 3 bases; unmatched junction bases: 8. The CDR3 totals 14 residues. The germline gives CDR1 SNHLY, CDR2 FYNNEI. The CDR3 DNA is TGTGCCAGCAGACAAAGGGGGCAGAGCTACGAGCAGTACTTC. Residues: CASRQRGQSYEQYF.

This clonotype appeared once. A read error may account for a junction end that differs from germline. V usage is TRBV6-1 and J usage is TRBJ1-1; D is undetermined. Germline CDR1 MNHNS, CDR2 SASEGT. There are 13 residues in the CDR3. CDR3 coding DNA: TGTGCCAGCAGTCCAACCTCAGGCACTGAAGCTTTATTT. As protein: CASSPTSGTEALF.

The chain employs TRBV9 and TRBJ1-1, with 8 bases fitting TRBD1. Germline V gene lookup returns CDR1 SGDLS and CDR2 YYNGEE. The junction had 4 bases not matched to a gene; V was cut back by 3 bases and J by 3 bases. The CDR3 has 14 residues. The CDR3 coding sequence is TGTGCCAGCAGCGCAGGGGGCGTCGACACTGAAGCTTTCTTT. The encoded protein is CASSAGGVDTEAFF.

The gene calls are TRBV28 and TRBJ2-7, with TRBD1 matching over 10 bases. The CDR3 has 12 amino acids. The germline gives CDR1 MDHEN, CDR2 SYDVKM. Trimming at V came to 6 bases and at J to 6 bases, leaving 2 bases not matched to a gene. The CDR3 sequence is CASRGQGSEQYF. Here the CDR3 DNA reads TGTGCCAGCAGGGGACAGGGGTCCGAGCAGTACTTC.

This clonotype showed up many times. This chain uses TRBV7-6 with TRBJ1-1; the D is unclear. Trimming cost V 3 bases and J 0 bases, with 17 bases left between them. Germline CDR1 is SGHVS and CDR2 is FNYEAQ. CDR3 length: 17 residues. Here the CDR3 reads CASSLWAPSSMNTEAFF. CDR3 in DNA: TGTGCCAGCAGCTTGTGGGCCCCTTCTTCTATGAACACTGAAGCTTTCTTT.

The genes are TRBV11-2 and TRBJ2-7, with a weak D call TRBD2 (6 bases). The CDR3 length is 15 residues. The germline V gene encodes CDR1 SGHAT and CDR2 FQNNGV. V dropped 0 bases and J dropped 6 bases, with 15 bases sitting between them. The CDR3: CASSLDGGYGAEQYF. CDR3 coding DNA: TGTGCCAGCAGCTTAGACGGGGGATATGGGGCCGAGCAGTACTTC. Full variable domain (remainder filled in from reference TRBV11-2 and TRBJ2-7): EAGVAQSPRYKIIEKRQSVAFWCNPISGHATLYWYQQILGQGPKLLIQFQNNGVVDDSQLPKDRFSAERLKGVDSTLKIQPAKLEDSAVYLCASSLDGGYGAEQYFGPGTRLTVT.

For this clonotype: A read error may account for a junction end that differs from germline. V usage is TRBV2 and J usage is TRBJ1-1; 9 positions agree with TRBD1. The CDR3 loop spans 14 amino acids. Per germline, CDR1 SNHLY and CDR2 FYNNEI. The CDR3 loop reads CASRGQGGNTEALF. CDR3 nucleotide sequence: TGTGCCAGCAGGGGACAGGGCGGGAACACTGAAGCTTTATTT. Using reference TRBV2 and TRBJ1-1 for the parts outside the CDR3, the full variable domain is EPEVTQTPSHQVTQMGQEVILRCVPISNHLYFYWYRQILGQKVEFLVSFYNNEISEKSEIFDDQFSVERPDGSNFTLKIRSTKLEDSAMYFCASRGQGGNTEALFGQGTRLTVV.

The rearrangement uses TRBV20-1 and TRBJ2-5; D perhaps matches TRBD2 (5 bases). Trimming stripped 1 base from V and 3 bases from J, with 9 bases between. CDR1 DFQATT and CDR2 SNEGSKA come from the germline V gene (reference sequence). This CDR3 spans 13 amino acids. The CDR3 region has the DNA TGCAGTGCTAGAGGGACTTTTAAAGAGACCCAGTACTTC. Encoded protein: CSARGTFKETQYF.

V usage is TRBV6-5 and J usage is TRBJ1-1; D perhaps matches TRBD1 (5 bases). This CDR3 contains 15 residues. CDR1 and CDR2 (germline): MNHEY, SVGAGI. The V and J ends lost 2 bases and 1 base respectively, with 11 bases between them. The CDR3 is CASSYRAGRNTEAFF. The CDR3 DNA sequence: TGTGCCAGCAGTTACAGGGCAGGGAGGAACACTGAAGCTTTCTTT.

This clonotype was detected once. The CDR3 carries no conserved terminal phenylalanine or tryptophan, so it likely arises from a read error. V usage is TRBV10-3 and J usage is TRBJ2-5; possibly TRBD1 or TRBD2 for D (5 bases each). In germline, CDR1 is ENHRY, CDR2 SYGVKD. V lost 6 bases and J lost 1, with 12 bases in between. The CDR3 extends over 14 amino acids. CDR3 loop: CAISTGLSQETQYL. The CDR3 DNA reads as TGTGCCATCAGCACAGGACTCTCCCAAGAGACCCAGTACTTA.

This sequence joins TRBV19 and TRBJ2-4; D is unclear. The CDR3 has 14 residues. V was shortened by 2 bases and J by 5 bases, with 10 bases between the two germline ends. Germline CDR1 reads LNHDA; CDR2 reads SQIVND (reference sequence). The CDR3 here is CASSISRIENIQYF. CDR3 sequence (DNA): TGTGCCAGTAGTATAAGCAGGATCGAAAACATTCAGTACTTC.

V and J are TRBV29-1 and TRBJ2-7; D gene ambiguous. In germline, CDR1 is SQVTM, CDR2 ANQGSEA. The CDR3 covers 11 residues. V dropped 7 bases and J dropped 3 bases, with 10 bases sitting between them. For the CDR3, the DNA is TGCAGCGCCAAGGTGAGCTACGAGCAGTACTTC. Protein sequence: CSAKVSYEQYF.

V is TRBV29-1 and J is TRBJ1-1, with D unclear. Trimming stripped 5 bases from V and 6 bases from J, with 13 bases between. The CDR3 is made up of 12 amino acids. Germline V gene lookup returns CDR1 SQVTM and CDR2 ANQGSEA. The CDR3 reads CSVSPPIAEAFF. CDR3 nucleotides: TGCAGCGTTTCACCCCCCATAGCTGAAGCTTTCTTT.

The chain recombines TRBV12-3 or TRBV12-4 with TRBJ1-3; 9 bases align to TRBD1. V shed 6 bases, J shed 2 bases, and the junction held 5 bases outside the gene matches. There are 15 residues in the CDR3. The CDR3 nucleotides read TGTGCCAGCAGCCTCGGACAGGGGACTGGAAACACCATATATTTT. This codes for CASSLGQGTGNTIYF.

In this sample, this clonotype turned up many times. The chain recombines TRBV28 with TRBJ1-2; D gene ambiguous. This CDR3 spans 13 amino acids. The V gene lost 5 bases and the J gene lost 8 bases, with 15 bases spanning the gap. Germline V lookup: CDR1 MDHEN, CDR2 SYDVKM. CDR3 nucleotide sequence: TGTGCCAGCAGTAACAACCCACTTGGGGGCTACACCTTC. As protein: CASSNNPLGGYTF.

In this sample, this clonotype turned up a few times. The chain is built from TRBV7-9 and TRBJ1-2; TRBD1 matches at 9 bases. The germline V gene has CDR1 SEHNR and CDR2 FQNEAQ (reference sequence). This CDR3 has 16 residues. With V trimmed by 1 base and J by 2 bases, 5 bases remained unmatched. CDR3 region: CASSLDRGQGNYGYTF. The CDR3 bases are TGTGCCAGCAGCTTAGACCGTGGACAGGGGAACTATGGCTACACCTTC.

This clonotype was seen only a few times. This chain joins TRBV6-1 and TRBJ1-5; D might be TRBD1 (6 bases). The CDR3 contains 12 residues. Trimming pared 6 bases from V and 7 bases from J, leaving 10 bases between. From germline, CDR1 is MNHNS and CDR2 SASEGT. The CDR3 nucleotides read TGTGCCAGCAGGGGGGCTGTACAGCCCCAGCATTTT. Translation gives CASRGAVQPQHF.

For this clonotype: At one of its ends the junction is not consistent with the germline gene, which may arise from a read error. The chain couples TRBV28 to TRBJ2-5, with unresolved D. Germline V lookup: CDR1 MDHEN, CDR2 SYDVKM. The CDR3 has 12 residues. CDR3 residues: CTSSLGQFTQYF. For the CDR3, the DNA is TGTACCAGCAGTTTGGGCCAGTTCACCCAGTACTTC.

The rearrangement links TRBV10-3 to TRBJ2-1, with 13 bases matching TRBD2. The CDR3 runs to 15 residues. The germline gives CDR1 ENHRY, CDR2 SYGVKD. Unmatched junction bases numbered 6, after V lost 4 bases and J lost 9 bases. The CDR3 loop is CAISGTSGSSGEQFF. The CDR3 DNA reads TGTGCCATCAGTGGGACTAGCGGGAGCTCTGGTGAGCAGTTCTTC.

The chain is built from TRBV25-1 and TRBJ1-4; D unclear. This CDR3 comprises 16 residues. V was pared by 3 bases and J by 7 bases, with 18 bases between. The germline V gene encodes CDR1 MGHDK and CDR2 SYGVNS. The CDR3 DNA sequence: TGTGCCAGCAGTGATGTACACGGGCGTTTACGTGAAAAACTGTTTTTT. It translates to CASSDVHGRLREKLFF.

The chain recombines TRBV11-3 with TRBJ2-1; TRBD1 matches at 12 bases. V gave up 5 bases and J gave up 8 bases; unmatched junction bases: 7. The CDR3 extends over 15 amino acids. Germline assignment: CDR1 SGHNT and CDR2 YENEEA. The CDR3 DNA reads as TGTGCCAGCAGCCCTGGGACAGGGGGCTTCGATGAGCAGTTCTTC. Amino acid sequence: CASSPGTGGFDEQFF. The entire variable domain, with the rest obtained from reference TRBV11-3 and TRBJ2-1, is as follows: EAGVVQSPRYKIIEKKQPVAFWCNPISGHNTLYWYLQNLGQGPELLIRYENEEAVDDSQLPKDRFSAERLKGVDSTLKIQPAELGDSAVYLCASSPGTGGFDEQFFGPGTRLTVL.